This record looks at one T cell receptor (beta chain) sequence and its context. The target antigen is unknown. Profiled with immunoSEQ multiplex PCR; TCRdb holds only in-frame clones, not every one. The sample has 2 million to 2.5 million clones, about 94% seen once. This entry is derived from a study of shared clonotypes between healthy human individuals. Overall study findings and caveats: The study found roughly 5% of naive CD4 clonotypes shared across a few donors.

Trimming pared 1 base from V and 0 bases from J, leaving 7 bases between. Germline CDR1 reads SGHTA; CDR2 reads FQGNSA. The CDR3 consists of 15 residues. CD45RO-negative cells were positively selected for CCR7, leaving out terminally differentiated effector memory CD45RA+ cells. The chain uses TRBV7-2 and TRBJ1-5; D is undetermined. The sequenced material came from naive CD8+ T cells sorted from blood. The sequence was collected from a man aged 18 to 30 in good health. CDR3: CASSLGLNSNQPQHF. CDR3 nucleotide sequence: TGTGCCAGCAGCTTAGGTTTAAATAGCAATCAGCCCCAGCATTTT.